This entry concerns a single TCR beta chain. Its antigen is not identified. These data belong to a study of cytotoxic CD8 clonotypes in ibrutinib-treated CLL. Study results and caveats: While tracking circulating CD8+ T-cell counts, baseline clonality exceeded that of age-matched healthy donors. Public clonotypes, rarely seen, contracted or held steady on treatment.

For TCR beta libraries, about 2 micrograms of genomic DNA were obtained from cryopreserved PBMCs. The repertoire was sequenced with immunoSEQ multiplex PCR; TCRdb's copy has only in-frame clones and lacks some. The data show almost 250,000 clones, 70% seen once. The V gene's germline CDR1 is MNHEY and CDR2 SMNVEV (reference sequence). This CDR3 is built from 17 residues. The V segment lost 3 bases and the J segment 0 bases; nucleotides outside the gene matches: 4. The receptor comes from a human donor with chronic lymphocytic leukemia. The chain employs TRBV27 and TRBJ2-1; TRBD2 agrees at 11 bases. Sequenced here: PBMCs, sampled after 24 months of ibrutinib treatment. The CDR3 sequence is CASSFGTSGSSYNEQFF. The CDR3 DNA follows: TGTGCCAGCAGTTTCGGGACTAGCGGTAGCTCCTACAATGAGCAGTTCTTC.